The next 5 T cell receptor beta chains were all read from a single sample in a study of T cells after yellow fever vaccination. TCRdb re-called the 5' RACE reads with MiXCR, one entry per CDR3 protein. The sample shows approximately 550,000 distinct CDR3 sequences, roughly 19% of them seen only once. The source material was PBMCs, sampled 15 days after the yellow fever booster vaccination. Every receptor here comes from a man aged 25-45 years who received the YFV17D yellow fever vaccine.

This clonotype was observed a handful of times. The V gene is TRBV20-1, the J gene TRBJ2-5, with D perhaps TRBD2 (5 bases). Looked up from germline, CDR1 is DFQATT and CDR2 is SNEGSKA (reference sequence). V shed 3 bases and J shed 0 bases, with 14 bases lying between them. There are 15 residues in the CDR3. Here the CDR3 DNA reads TGCAGTGCTAGGGCCCGAGGGAGTTACCAAGAGACCCAGTACTTC. It is translated as CSARARGSYQETQYF.

CDR3 nucleotides: TGTGCCAGCAGTTACTCTCTGGGACAGGGCCCCTATTCGCCTTTGGAGACCCAGTACTTC. It codes for CASSYSLGQGPYSPLETQYF. The V call is TRBV6-2 or TRBV6-3, the J call TRBJ2-5; 9 bases line up with TRBD1. Trimming cost V 0 bases and J 5 bases; bases outside gene matches: 19. Germline V gene data show CDR1 as MNHEY and CDR2 as SVGEGT. The CDR3 extends over 20 amino acids.

This clonotype was counted a few times. V is TRBV9 and J is TRBJ2-3; 11 positions match TRBD2. The CDR3 length is 16 residues. J was trimmed by 2 bases and V by 7 bases; bases with no gene match: 9. Per the germline V gene, CDR1 is SGDLS and CDR2 is YYNGEE. CDR3 in amino acids: CASQTSGASDTDTQYF. The CDR3, as DNA: TGTGCCAGCCAGACTAGCGGGGCCTCGGACACAGATACGCAGTATTTT. The variable domain in full, with the rest retrieved from reference TRBV9 and TRBJ2-3, is DSGVTQTPKHLITATGQRVTLRCSPRSGDLSVYWYQQSLDQGLQFLIQYYNGEERAKGNILERFSAQQFPDLHSELNLSSLELGDSALYFCASQTSGASDTDTQYFGPGTRLTVL.

Many counts were recorded for this clonotype. The chain couples TRBV9 to TRBJ2-1; 10 positions agree with TRBD2. This CDR3 has 16 amino acids. CDR1 SGDLS and CDR2 YYNGEE come from the germline V gene. With 0 bases clipped from V and 2 bases from J, the junction kept 2 bases outside the gene matches. The CDR3 region is CASSVEGLAPYNEQFF. CDR3 nucleotides: TGTGCCAGCAGCGTAGAGGGACTAGCGCCCTACAATGAGCAGTTCTTC. Full variable domain (outside the CDR3, taken from reference TRBV9 and TRBJ2-1): DSGVTQTPKHLITATGQRVTLRCSPRSGDLSVYWYQQSLDQGLQFLIQYYNGEERAKGNILERFSAQQFPDLHSELNLSSLELGDSALYFCASSVEGLAPYNEQFFGPGTRLTVL.

This clonotype has more than one count but fewer than ten. The chain uses TRBV29-1 and TRBJ2-4; 7 bases align to TRBD2. The germline CDR1 and CDR2 sequences are SQVTM and ANQGSEA. The J segment lost 0 bases and the V segment lost 6 bases, leaving 8 bases of the junction unmatched. This CDR3 region has 15 residues. CDR3 sequence: CSVRREGLAKNIQYF. The CDR3 DNA reads TGCAGCGTGCGAAGGGAGGGTCTAGCCAAAAACATTCAGTACTTC.